The 26 T cell receptor beta chains presented below share a single source sample, sequenced in a study of vaccination and CD4 T cells after COVID-19. The treatment was: approximately 10-day PBMC culture with coronavirus spike peptide pools or control peptides (ViraFEST assay). The study sequenced cultured CD4+ T cell DNA using the Oncomine TCR Beta short-read assay. MiXCR, applied by TCRdb to the PCR reads, yields one record per CDR3 protein. The table shows some 16,000 distinct CDR3 sequences, with roughly 45% occurring only once. These TCRs are of unknown antigen specificity. This sample comprised CD4+ T cells from blood, cultured in vitro, obtained after SARS-CoV-2 vaccination. These TCRs come from a human donor who had recovered from COVID-19.

In regard to this clonotype: At one end, the junction sequence differs from germline, possibly due to a read error. The V and J genes are TRBV19 and TRBJ2-2, with TRBD1 matching 9 bases. Germline loops: CDR1 LNHDA, CDR2 SQIVND (reference sequence). The CDR3 loop spans 15 amino acids. CDR3 sequence (DNA): TGTGCCAGTAGAGCACAGGGGGCGGACACCGAGGAGCTGTTTTTT. Residues: CASRAQGADTEELFF. The whole variable domain, filled in from reference TRBV19 and TRBJ2-2, reads DGGITQSPKYLFRKEGQNVTLSCEQNLNHDAMYWYRQDPGQGLRLIYYSQIVNDFQKGDIAEGYSVSREKKESFPLTVTSAQKNPTAFYLCASRAQGADTEELFFGEGSRLTVL.

The V gene is TRBV24-1, the J gene TRBJ2-3, with 12 nucleotides matching TRBD2. V lost 3 bases to trimming and J lost 4 bases; unmatched junction nucleotides: 13. This CDR3 is 19 amino acids long. Germline CDR1 is KGHDR and CDR2 is SFDVKD. The CDR3 region is CATSDLPPPGTSGPDTQYF. DNA for the CDR3: TGTGCCACCAGTGATCTGCCTCCACCCGGGACTAGCGGGCCAGATACGCAGTATTTT.

The chain employs TRBV7-8 and TRBJ1-5; 7 bases are shared with TRBD1. The CDR3 loop spans 15 amino acids. The germline gives CDR1 SGHVS, CDR2 FQNEAQ. Trimming took 5 bases from V and 7 from J; bases not matched to a gene: 11. For the CDR3, the DNA is TGTGCCAGCAGCCTTAGCGGACAGGTGGGACAGCCCCAGCATTTT. Its translation is CASSLSGQVGQPQHF. The full variable domain, completed using reference TRBV7-8 and TRBJ1-5, is GAGVSQSPRYKVAKRGQDVALRCDPISGHVSLFWYQQALGQGPEFLTYFQNEAQLDKSGLPSDRFFAERPEGSVSTLKIQRTQQEDSAVYLCASSLSGQVGQPQHFGDGTRLSIL.

This chain links TRBV5-1 with TRBJ1-3; tentatively, D is TRBD1 (6 bases). Trimming removed 1 base from V and 8 bases from J, with 16 bases in between. Germline CDR1 is SGHRS and CDR2 is YFSETQ. The CDR3 is made up of 15 amino acids. The CDR3 region is CASSLQEGRGDTIYF. The CDR3, as DNA: TGCGCCAGCAGCTTGCAGGAGGGAAGGGGGGACACCATATATTTT.

This chain links TRBV20-1 with TRBJ2-7; TRBD1 matches at 7 bases. This CDR3 comprises 14 residues. Germline trimming cut 6 bases from V and 4 bases from J; bases unmatched to any gene: 12. Per germline, CDR1 DFQATT and CDR2 SNEGSKA (reference sequence). CDR3 sequence: CSARTGQSLYEQYF. The CDR3 bases are TGCAGTGCCCGAACGGGACAGTCGCTGTACGAGCAGTACTTC.

The rearrangement joins TRBV4-2 to TRBJ2-7, with a possible D match to TRBD1 (5 bases). The CDR3 length is 16 residues. The germline gives CDR1 LGHNA, CDR2 YNFKEQ. V was trimmed by 0 bases and J by 1 base, leaving 13 bases between them. The CDR3 spells CASSQEEGVPSYEQYF. CDR3 DNA: TGTGCCAGCAGCCAAGAAGAAGGGGTCCCGTCCTACGAGCAGTACTTC.

The chain links TRBV12-3 or TRBV12-4 to TRBJ1-1; D not resolved. The germline V and J ends were trimmed by 3 bases and 7 bases, with 12 bases remaining between them. This CDR3 is 13 amino acids long. CDR3 bases: TGTGCCAGCAGTTTGGGAATTAGGCTTGAAGCTTTCTTT. This codes for CASSLGIRLEAFF.

This CDR3 is CASSSAGQPNYGYTF. As DNA, the CDR3 is TGTGCCAGTAGTTCTGCGGGACAACCTAACTATGGCTACACCTTC. V and J are TRBV19 and TRBJ1-2; D possibly corresponds to TRBD1 (6 bases). This CDR3 region has 15 residues. Per the germline V gene, CDR1 is LNHDA and CDR2 is SQIVND (reference sequence). The V end lost 5 bases, the J end lost 0 bases, and 13 bases lay between the germline ends.

The CDR3 loop is CASSPLQGRETQYF. In DNA, the CDR3 is TGTGCCAGTAGTCCCCTACAGGGTCGGGAGACCCAGTACTTC. The rearrangement joins TRBV19 to TRBJ2-5; D possibly corresponds to TRBD1 (6 bases). CDR3 length: 14 residues. CDR1 is LNHDA and CDR2 is SQIVND in the germline V gene (reference sequence). Deletions cut 5 bases from V and 5 bases from J, with 15 bases between. The variable domain in full, completed from reference TRBV19 and TRBJ2-5, reads DGGITQSPKYLFRKEGQNVTLSCEQNLNHDAMYWYRQDPGQGLRLIYYSQIVNDFQKGDIAEGYSVSREKKESFPLTVTSAQKNPTAFYLCASSPLQGRETQYFGPGTRLLVL.

The rearrangement links TRBV7-3 to TRBJ2-5, with D maybe TRBD2 (6 bases). CDR3 length: 15 residues. In germline, CDR1 is SGHTA, CDR2 FQGTGA. The ends were cut back, 2 bases at V and 0 bases at J, with 10 bases in the middle. CDR3 in DNA: TGTGCCAGCAGCTTATACGGGAGATACCAAGAGACCCAGTACTTC. Translating it yields CASSLYGRYQETQYF.

This clonotype appeared a few times. This chain joins TRBV20-1 and TRBJ2-3; D remains unclear. This CDR3 has 16 amino acids. The germline gives CDR1 DFQATT, CDR2 SNEGSKA (reference sequence). The ends were cut back, 0 bases at V and 0 bases at J, with 13 bases in the middle. CDR3 DNA sequence: TGCAGTGCTAGAGATACTTCGAAGTCGAGCACAGATACGCAGTATTTT. As protein: CSARDTSKSSTDTQYF.

This clonotype was observed once. The rearrangement uses TRBV15 and TRBJ2-1; D may be TRBD1 or TRBD2 (5 bases each). The CDR3 contains 15 residues. V lost 3 bases, J lost 0 bases, and 9 bases lay in between. Germline V lookup: CDR1 LNHNV, CDR2 YYDKDF (reference sequence). The CDR3 loop reads CATSSGTVSYNEQFF. In nucleotides, the CDR3 is TGTGCCACCAGCAGTGGGACGGTCTCCTACAATGAGCAGTTCTTC.

This chain joins TRBV20-1 and TRBJ2-1; 10 bases are shared with TRBD2. This CDR3 is 15 amino acids long. Trimming removed 2 bases from V and 2 bases from J; junction bases left unmatched: 3. CDR1 DFQATT and CDR2 SNEGSKA come from the germline V gene (reference sequence). The CDR3 nucleotides read TGCAGTGCTAGACTTCTAGCGGGAGCCTACAATGAGCAGTTCTTC. Its protein is CSARLLAGAYNEQFF.

In its sample, this clonotype was seen a few times. The rearrangement links TRBV2 to TRBJ1-5; D is ambiguous. The CDR3 length is 13 residues. V lost 4 bases and J lost 4, with 8 bases in between. CDR1 and CDR2 from the germline V gene are SNHLY and FYNNEI. The CDR3 region is CASSVNRNQPQHF. CDR3 DNA: TGTGCCAGCAGTGTTAACAGAAATCAGCCCCAGCATTTT. Together with reference TRBV2 and TRBJ1-5, the CDR3 gives the full variable domain: EPEVTQTPSHQVTQMGQEVILRCVPISNHLYFYWYRQILGQKVEFLVSFYNNEISEKSEIFDDQFSVERPDGSNFTLKIRSTKLEDSAMYFCASSVNRNQPQHFGDGTRLSIL.

This clonotype came up a few times. At one end, the junction sequence differs from germline, possibly due to a read error. The V gene is TRBV29-1, the J gene TRBJ2-1, with 7 bases matching TRBD2. Germline values: CDR1 SQVTM, CDR2 ANQGSEA. The CDR3 sequence is 12 residues long. CDR3 sequence: CSVERPGGPKFF. Here the CDR3 DNA reads TGCAGCGTTGAACGGCCGGGAGGCCCCAAGTTTTTC.

Only a few counts were recorded for this clonotype. This chain connects TRBV20-1 to TRBJ2-2; D gene ambiguous. The germline CDR1 and CDR2 sequences are DFQATT and SNEGSKA (reference sequence). The V end was cut by 1 base, the J end by 6 bases, with 15 bases between. The CDR3 is made up of 15 amino acids. CDR3 residues: CSARGFRIESGELFF. The CDR3 region has the DNA TGCAGTGCTAGAGGCTTTCGAATAGAGTCCGGGGAGCTGTTTTTT.

There are a few counts of this clonotype. V gene TRBV4-2 combines with J gene TRBJ2-5; 8 bases are shared with TRBD2. The CDR3 is made up of 14 amino acids. Germline CDR1 reads LGHNA; CDR2 reads YNFKEQ. Losses at the gene ends were 1 base for V and 5 bases for J; bases not matched to a gene: 3. CDR3: CASSQGAGVETQYF. As DNA, the CDR3 is TGTGCCAGCAGCCAAGGAGCGGGAGTTGAGACCCAGTACTTC.

This clonotype was picked up a small number of times. The DNA of the CDR3 is TGCAGTGCTATCAGGGGGCTGGATGAGCAGTTCTTC. Amino acids: CSAIRGLDEQFF. This chain uses TRBV20-1 with TRBJ2-1, with 8 bases identical to TRBD1. Germline CDR1 is DFQATT and CDR2 is SNEGSKA (reference sequence). The CDR3 spans 12 residues. Germline trimming cut 4 bases from V and 8 bases from J; bases unmatched to any gene: 4.

The CDR3 DNA sequence: TGTGCCAACCACCAGGCAGGGATGAACACTGAAGCTTTCTTT. It yields the protein CANHQAGMNTEAFF. The chain uses TRBV7-2 and TRBJ1-1; D is possibly TRBD1 (5 bases). This CDR3 has 14 amino acids. The V gene's germline CDR1 is SGHTA and CDR2 FQGNSA. V dropped 10 bases and J dropped 0 bases, with 15 bases sitting between them.

This clonotype was seen only a few times. The chain links TRBV20-1 to TRBJ2-7, with 14 bases fitting TRBD2. The CDR3 spans 14 residues. The germline CDR1 and CDR2 sequences are DFQATT and SNEGSKA (reference sequence). After removal of 6 bases from V and 6 bases from J, the junction contained 7 bases not matched to a gene. This chain's CDR3 is CSADRLAGGLEQYF. The DNA of the CDR3 is TGCAGTGCGGACAGACTAGCGGGAGGGCTCGAGCAGTACTTC.

Notes on this clonotype: One end of the junction varies from germline; a read error may be responsible. This chain joins TRBV7-9 and TRBJ2-1; a possible D gene is TRBD2 (5 bases). The CDR3 consists of 17 residues. From germline, CDR1 is SEHNR and CDR2 FQNEAQ (reference sequence). CDR3 nucleotides: TGTGCCAGCAGCCTGAGCGGTGGAATGGGCTCCTACAATGAGCAGTCCTTC. This translates into CASSLSGGMGSYNEQSF.

This chain uses TRBV20-1 with TRBJ2-1, with a tentative D call TRBD1 (6 bases). Germline V gene data show CDR1 as DFQATT and CDR2 as SNEGSKA (reference sequence). V was clipped by 6 bases and J by 4 bases, with 13 bases between them. The CDR3 is made up of 13 amino acids. In DNA form, the CDR3 reads TGCAGTGCCACACGGACAGATTACAATGAGCAGTTCTTC. This sequence encodes CSATRTDYNEQFF.

This clonotype was observed once. V usage is TRBV4-2 and J usage is TRBJ2-3, with 9 bases that match TRBD2. Germline V CDR1 and CDR2: LGHNA, YNFKEQ. With V trimmed by 0 bases and J by 2 bases, 18 bases remained unmatched. CDR3 length equals 21 residues. CDR3 sequence: CASSQEGTRGRAVAYTDTQYF. Written as DNA, the CDR3 is TGTGCCAGCAGCCAAGAAGGTACTCGCGGGAGGGCCGTTGCTTACACAGATACGCAGTATTTT.

This clonotype was seen more than once but under ten times. V is TRBV6-1 and J is TRBJ2-3; 7 bases fit TRBD2. The CDR3 consists of 15 residues. From germline, CDR1 is MNHNS and CDR2 SASEGT. Trimming took 2 bases from V and 4 from J; bases not matched to a gene: 6. The CDR3 sequence is CASSELRGGPDTQYF. The CDR3 coding sequence is TGTGCCAGCAGTGAATTGAGGGGAGGGCCAGATACGCAGTATTTT.

This clonotype appeared once. The gene calls are TRBV28 and TRBJ1-4; tentative D call: TRBD1 (5 bases). Germline V CDR1 and CDR2: MDHEN, SYDVKM. Trimming shortened V by 1 base and J by 5 bases, and 8 bases separated the two germline ends. The CDR3 length is 14 residues. The chain's CDR3 is CASSLLGDNEKLFF. Here the CDR3 DNA reads TGTGCCAGCAGTTTATTGGGGGACAATGAAAAACTGTTTTTT.

This clonotype was recorded a few times. The chain couples TRBV30 to TRBJ1-2; possibly TRBD1 for D (5 bases). Per the germline V gene, CDR1 is GTSNPN and CDR2 is SVGIG (reference sequence). Trimming removed 5 bases at V and 5 bases at J, with 6 bases between. This CDR3 is built from 10 residues. CDR3 nucleotides: TGTGCCTGGGACAGATATGGCTACACCTTC. This gives the protein CAWDRYGYTF.